This entry lists 3 T cell receptor beta chains sequenced from one sample in a study of liver allograft versus peripheral blood T cells. Study at large: In transplanted livers, T cell receptor repertoires were compared with those found in the recipients' peripheral blood.

Via MiXCR, TCRdb re-called the reads, giving one row per CDR3 protein. The sample records 2,500 to 3,000 distinct CDR3 sequences, roughly 19% being singletons. These receptors all come from a human patient who had a liver transplant. Some T cells may originate from the graft donor.

This clonotype is classed as medium-sized. The chain joins TRBV6-1 to TRBJ1-6; a possible D gene is TRBD1 (5 bases). The V gene lost 7 bases and the J gene lost 14 bases, with 15 bases spanning the gap. CDR3 length: 12 amino acids. The germline CDR1 and CDR2 sequences are MNHNS and SASEGT. CDR3 loop: CASNPGTSALHF. Here the CDR3 DNA reads TGTGCCAGCAATCCCGGGACTTCGGCCCTCCACTTT.

About this clonotype: A read error is the likely source, as a far larger clone sits one nucleotide away. V is TRBV6-2 or TRBV6-3 and J is TRBJ1-5, with D unclear. Germline loops: CDR1 MNHEY, CDR2 SVGEGT. V lost 7 bases, J lost 7 bases, and 14 bases lay in between. The CDR3 length is 13 residues. In DNA form, the CDR3 reads TGTGCCAGCACTTCTCAAGACCACCAGCCCCAGCATTTT. It encodes CASTSQDHQPQHF.

In regard to this clonotype: With only one base between it and a far larger clone, this is likely a read error. This sequence joins TRBV7-3 and TRBJ2-7, with TRBD2 matching 14 bases. The CDR3 runs 16 residues. Germline lookup yields CDR1 SGHTA and CDR2 FQGTGA. The V segment lost 5 bases and the J segment 6 bases; nucleotides outside the gene matches: 9. CDR3 sequence reads: CASSVTSGRAVCEQYF. The CDR3 DNA is TGTGCCAGCAGCGTGACTAGCGGGAGGGCTGTCTGCGAGCAGTACTTC. Using reference TRBV7-3 and TRBJ2-7 for the parts outside the CDR3, the full variable domain is GAGVSQTPSNKVTEKGKYVELRCDPISGHTALYWYRQSLGQGPEFLIYFQGTGAADDSGLPNDRFFAVRPEGSVSTLKIQRTERGDSAVYLCASSVTSGRAVCEQYFGPGTRLTVT.